The rows below give T cell receptor beta chains drawn from one sample of a study of regulatory T cells in long-lasting Graves disease. TCRdb independently ran MiXCR on the multiplex PCR reads; one entry per CDR3 protein. The sample has 200,000 to 250,000 distinct CDR3 sequences, around 19% seen once. The specimen comprised peripheral blood mononuclear cells (PBMCs), sampled at new diagnosis, from a patient treated with antithyroid drugs. These receptors originate from a female donor with Graves disease. Both conserved end residues are part of each CDR3. Size is omitted from some rows. Given values are once, few, many or a class for expanded clones.

clone size,V gene,J gene,CDR3 protein
many,TRBV20-1,TRBJ1-4,CSARDGLLEKLFF
-,TRBV11-1,TRBJ1-1,CASSLGQGAGKNTEAFF
-,TRBV7-8,TRBJ1-4,CASGPGTATNEKLFF
few,TRBV5-1,TRBJ2-6,CASSLEGLPQAGANVLTF
many,TRBV20-1,TRBJ2-1,CSARVLGQGAPNEQFF
many,TRBV30,TRBJ2-5,CAWSVLQETQYF
few,TRBV3-1,TRBJ2-5,CASEGLAGVETQYF
-,TRBV2,TRBJ2-5,CASRGLAGYQETQYF
many,TRBV7-8,TRBJ2-3,CASSSARTSGIPPGTDTQYF
many,TRBV20-1,TRBJ1-5,CSARPLNRGQGNQPQHF
-,TRBV5-1,TRBJ1-2,CASSLEGGGYGYTF
many,TRBV5-4,TRBJ1-2,CASSSPRGMDYGYTF
many,TRBV7-2,TRBJ2-7,CASSSNYYEQYF
many,TRBV29-1,TRBJ2-7,CSVGGKDEQYF
many,TRBV10-3,TRBJ2-7,CAISESGTGKPEQYF
many,TRBV29-1,TRBJ2-2,CSVPGLAGGPGGELFF
many,TRBV2,TRBJ1-1,CASLRDSDSAEAFF
many,TRBV20-1,TRBJ2-1,CSASSRALATDEQFF
many,TRBV11-2,TRBJ2-7,CASSLGTSGRGYEQYF
many,TRBV3-1,TRBJ2-5,CASSQAVETQYF
many,TRBV18,TRBJ2-5,CASSRDIEETQYF
-,TRBV2,TRBJ2-2,CASSEVSGNTGELFF
many,TRBV7-2,TRBJ2-7,CASRDRQGADEQYF
many,TRBV6-1,TRBJ2-5,CASSPRFGTGVQETQYF
-,TRBV6-2/TRBV6-3,TRBJ2-7,CASRGQGVHEQYF
many,TRBV24-1,TRBJ1-1,CATSDSEGPTDTEAFF
few,TRBV20-1,TRBJ2-1,CSARGVGGSNEQFF
many,TRBV19,TRBJ1-1,CASRGFRANTEAFF
-,TRBV7-2,TRBJ2-5,CASSSFIPGQGAETQYF
many,TRBV11-2,TRBJ2-1,CASSRPRAGSGISNEQFF
many,TRBV20-1,TRBJ1-5,CSARDPDRASNQPQHF
many,TRBV7-8,TRBJ2-7,CASSRTTSSYEQYF
many,TRBV19,TRBJ2-1,CASAPREGYNEQFF
many,TRBV27,TRBJ1-2,CASSFTGPYGYTF
few,TRBV5-6,TRBJ1-5,CASSLGGGRQPQHF
many,TRBV28,TRBJ1-1,CASLGAGALFEAFF
many,TRBV6-1,TRBJ1-4,CASSRSTNEKLFF
many,TRBV18,TRBJ2-7,CASSPGQGRDYEQYF
many,TRBV15,TRBJ1-4,CATSRGLTGTEDEKLFF
many,TRBV6-1,TRBJ1-4,CASSGHAKEKLFF